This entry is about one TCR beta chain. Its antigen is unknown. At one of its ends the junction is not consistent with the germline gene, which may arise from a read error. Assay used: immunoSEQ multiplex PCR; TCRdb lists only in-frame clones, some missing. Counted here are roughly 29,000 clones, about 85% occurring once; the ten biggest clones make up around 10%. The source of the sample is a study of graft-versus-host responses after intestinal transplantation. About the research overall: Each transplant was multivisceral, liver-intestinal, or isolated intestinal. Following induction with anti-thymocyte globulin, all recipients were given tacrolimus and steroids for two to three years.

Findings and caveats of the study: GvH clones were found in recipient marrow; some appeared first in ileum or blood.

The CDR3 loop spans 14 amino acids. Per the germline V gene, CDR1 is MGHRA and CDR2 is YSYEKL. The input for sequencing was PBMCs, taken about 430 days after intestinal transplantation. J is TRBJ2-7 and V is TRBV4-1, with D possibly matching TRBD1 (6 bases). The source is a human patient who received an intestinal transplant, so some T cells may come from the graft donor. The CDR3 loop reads CASSQPQGSYEQYF. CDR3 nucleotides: TGTGCCAGCAGCCAACCCCAGGGGAGCTACGAGCAGTACTTC.